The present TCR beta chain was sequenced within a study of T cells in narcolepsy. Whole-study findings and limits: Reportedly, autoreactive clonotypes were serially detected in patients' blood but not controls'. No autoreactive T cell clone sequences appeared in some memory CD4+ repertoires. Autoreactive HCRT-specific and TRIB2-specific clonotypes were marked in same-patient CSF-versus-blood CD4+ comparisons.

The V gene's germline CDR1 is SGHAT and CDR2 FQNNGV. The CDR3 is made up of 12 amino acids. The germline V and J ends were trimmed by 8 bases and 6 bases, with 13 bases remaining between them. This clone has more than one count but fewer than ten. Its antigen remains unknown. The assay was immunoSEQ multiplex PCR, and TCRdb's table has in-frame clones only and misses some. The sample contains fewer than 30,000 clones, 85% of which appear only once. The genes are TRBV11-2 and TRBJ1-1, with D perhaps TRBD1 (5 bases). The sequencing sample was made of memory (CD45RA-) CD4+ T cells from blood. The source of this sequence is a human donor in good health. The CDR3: CASLGGVAEAFF. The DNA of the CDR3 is TGTGCCAGCTTGGGGGGGGTAGCTGAAGCTTTCTTT.